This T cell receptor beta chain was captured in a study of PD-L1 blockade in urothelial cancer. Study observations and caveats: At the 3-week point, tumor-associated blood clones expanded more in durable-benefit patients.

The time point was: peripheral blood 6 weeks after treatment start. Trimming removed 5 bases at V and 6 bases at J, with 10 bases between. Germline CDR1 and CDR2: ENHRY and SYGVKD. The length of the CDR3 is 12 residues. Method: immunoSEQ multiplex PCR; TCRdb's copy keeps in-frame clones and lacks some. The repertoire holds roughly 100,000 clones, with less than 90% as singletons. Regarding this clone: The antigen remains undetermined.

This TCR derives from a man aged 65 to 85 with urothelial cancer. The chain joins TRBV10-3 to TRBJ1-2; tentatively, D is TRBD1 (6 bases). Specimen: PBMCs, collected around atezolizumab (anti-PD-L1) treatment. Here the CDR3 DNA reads TGTGCCATCAGTCTACAGGGAGATGGCTACACCTTC. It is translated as CAISLQGDGYTF.